The 15 T cell receptor beta chains below all came from one sample that was sequenced in a study of OX40 agonist ivuxolimab in advanced cancers. Some clones are missing from TCRdb's copy, which holds only in-frame ones; the method was immunoSEQ multiplex PCR. The sample lists roughly 80,000 clones; more than 85% were seen once. The source material was CD4+ or CD8+ T cells sorted from blood, sampled in a trial of the OX40 agonist ivuxolimab. These receptors all stem from an adult with an advanced solid tumor such as melanoma, head and neck, liver or kidney cancer.

This clone appeared once. The J gene is TRBJ2-4, the V gene TRBV2; D may be TRBD1 or TRBD2 (5 bases each). V was trimmed by 10 bases and J by 8 bases, leaving 30 bases between them. The CDR3 consists of 17 residues. Per germline, CDR1 SNHLY and CDR2 FYNNEI. CDR3 sequence reads: CATVPRAREFTRDIQYF. DNA of the CDR3: TGTGCCACCGTCCCAAGGGCCAGGGAGTTTACGCGGGACATTCAGTACTTC.

This clone appeared a single time. This chain connects TRBV9 to TRBJ2-7, with D maybe TRBD2 (6 bases). The V gene's germline CDR1 is SGDLS and CDR2 YYNGEE. The CDR3 covers 15 residues. V was pared by 3 bases and J by 2 bases, with 15 bases between. The DNA of the CDR3 is TGTGCCAGCAGCGGGGGCAGGGAGGAAGCCTACGAGCAGTACTTC. This encodes CASSGGREEAYEQYF.

Worth noting for this clone: This CDR3 is also generated by other DNA sequences in the sample. This sequence joins TRBV28 and TRBJ2-7, with 11 bases matching TRBD1. The CDR3 consists of 14 residues. Germline trimming cut 5 bases from V and 4 bases from J; bases unmatched to any gene: 4. Germline CDR1 MDHEN, CDR2 SYDVKM. The CDR3 sequence: CASSAGQGVYEQYF. Written as DNA, the CDR3 is TGTGCCAGCAGTGCGGGACAGGGGGTGTACGAGCAGTACTTC.

V usage is TRBV27 and J usage is TRBJ1-1, with D perhaps matching TRBD1 (6 bases). V dropped 6 bases and J dropped 4 bases, with 18 bases sitting between them. There are 15 residues in the CDR3. Germline V gene sequence: CDR1 MNHEY, CDR2 SMNVEV (reference sequence). Here the CDR3 reads CASRVWRGASTEAFF. The CDR3 DNA is TGTGCCAGCAGGGTGTGGCGGGGGGCCAGCACTGAAGCTTTCTTT.

The chain is built from TRBV25-1 and TRBJ2-3; D could derive from TRBD1 or TRBD2 (5 bases each). From germline, CDR1 is MGHDK and CDR2 SYGVNS. CDR3 length: 13 amino acids. Trimming cost V 8 bases and J 3 bases, with 12 bases left between them. The chain's CDR3 is CASGDAGTDTQYF. For the CDR3, the DNA is TGTGCCAGCGGGGACGCCGGGACAGATACGCAGTATTTT.

The sample holds one count of this clone. V usage is TRBV4-3 and J usage is TRBJ1-2; 7 nucleotides match TRBD1. Unmatched junction bases numbered 9, after V lost 4 bases and J lost 4 bases. There are 15 residues in the CDR3. Germline V gives CDR1 LGHNA, CDR2 YSLEER. CDR3 sequence reads: CASSRSTGTFYGYTF. CDR3 nucleotide sequence: TGCGCCAGCAGCCGGTCGACAGGGACTTTCTATGGCTACACCTTC.

CDR3 in amino acids: CASSVDGTAQETQYF. The CDR3 nucleotides are TGTGCCAGCAGCGTAGACGGGACGGCGCAAGAGACCCAGTACTTC. The genes are TRBV9 and TRBJ2-5; D tentatively fits TRBD1 or TRBD2 (5 bases each). Trimming removed 0 bases from V and 2 bases from J, with 11 bases in between. Germline values: CDR1 SGDLS, CDR2 YYNGEE. The CDR3 is 15 residues long.

The J gene is TRBJ1-1, the V gene TRBV11-2, with 9 bases aligning to TRBD1. The CDR3 sequence is 16 residues long. Trimming took 1 base from V and 1 from J; bases not matched to a gene: 4. Germline V gene sequence: CDR1 SGHAT, CDR2 FQNNGV. The CDR3 protein is CASSLVGQGRNTEAFF. CDR3 nucleotides: TGTGCCAGCAGCTTAGTGGGACAGGGAAGGAACACTGAAGCTTTCTTT.

This clone was counted once. This rearrangement joins TRBV29-1 to TRBJ2-7; 7 positions match TRBD1. CDR1 is SQVTM, CDR2 ANQGSEA, per germline. V dropped 5 bases and J dropped 3; count of bases not matched to a gene: 7. This CDR3 has 13 amino acids. The CDR3 DNA reads as TGCAGCGTTTCCGGGACAGCAAACTACGAGCAGTACTTC. It codes for CSVSGTANYEQYF.

V gene TRBV7-9 combines with J gene TRBJ2-1; D is uncertain. V shed 5 bases and J shed 0 bases, with 14 bases lying between them. This CDR3 is built from 16 residues. Per germline, CDR1 SEHNR and CDR2 FQNEAQ (reference sequence). CDR3 coding DNA: TGTGCCAGCAGCCTCAAAGCTCCTAGCTCCTACAATGAGCAGTTCTTC. Translating gives CASSLKAPSSYNEQFF.

This chain links TRBV13 with TRBJ2-7, with D possibly called TRBD1 or TRBD2 (5 bases each). Germline V gene lookup returns CDR1 PRHDT and CDR2 FYEKMQ (reference sequence). The germline V and J ends were trimmed by 5 bases and 5 bases, with 10 bases remaining between them. The CDR3 extends over 12 amino acids. This CDR3 is CASSGARDEQYF. The DNA of the CDR3 is TGTGCCAGCAGCGGGGCGAGGGACGAGCAGTACTTC.

The rearrangement links TRBV27 to TRBJ2-1; 7 bases fit TRBD1. Trimming at V came to 5 bases and at J to 4 bases, leaving 14 bases not matched to a gene. Germline CDR1 and CDR2: MNHEY and SMNVEV (reference sequence). The CDR3 sequence is 17 residues long. The CDR3 loop reads CASSLGQDPLPYNEQFF. In nucleotides, the CDR3 is TGTGCCAGCAGTCTCGGACAGGACCCGCTTCCTTACAATGAGCAGTTCTTC.

The chain uses TRBV27 and TRBJ1-5; TRBD1 matches 10 bases. The CDR3 extends over 15 amino acids. The germline V gene encodes CDR1 MNHEY and CDR2 SMNVEV (reference sequence). With 0 bases clipped from V and 7 bases from J, the junction kept 3 bases outside the gene matches. The CDR3 nucleotides are TGTGCCAGCAGTTTATCCCGGACAGGGGGACAGCCCCAGCATTTT. Protein product: CASSLSRTGGQPQHF.

The V call is TRBV9, the J call TRBJ1-2; TRBD1 might be the D (5 bases). V was clipped by 2 bases and J by 2 bases, with 10 bases between them. This CDR3 comprises 14 residues. CDR1 is SGDLS and CDR2 is YYNGEE in the germline V gene. DNA for the CDR3: TGTGCCAGCAGCGTGGGGGATGGGAACTATGGCTACACCTTC. Residues: CASSVGDGNYGYTF.

V is TRBV6-5 and J is TRBJ1-1; 7 bases are shared with TRBD1. V lost 0 bases and J lost 10; bases outside the gene matches: 8. From germline, CDR1 is MNHEY and CDR2 SVGAGI. The CDR3 sequence is 14 residues long. The CDR3 DNA reads TGTGCCAGCAGTTACTCGGGACAGTTGCAGGGAGCTTTCTTT. Translated: CASSYSGQLQGAFF.